The present entry profiles one T cell receptor (beta chain) with its context. What antigen it recognizes has not been identified. Base-call qualities are not available, and no considerably larger clone is one nucleotide away. The data were taken from a study of blood T cell repertoires in COVID-19 (dated by TCRdb to 2018 to 2021). Background on the whole study: Samples covering the acute and convalescent phases of COVID-19 were provided by collaborators in the United States, Italy and Spain. Deeply sampled blood TCRbeta repertoires from subjects exposed to, actively infected with, or recovered from COVID-19 were included in the dataset. The repertoires were released in a freely available public database intended as a resource for research on the immune response to SARS-CoV-2. The prospective study material was composed of cDNA or gDNA derived from T cells, B-cell-depleted T cells, or PBMCs. Where available, HLA class I and class II types were taken from metadata supplied by the sample provider and were not determined by assay-based typing. The sample metadata nearly always contained a de-identified subject ID, COVID-19 status, age in years and sex. Samples were obtained from the ongoing ImmuneRACE study (first 160 participants) and from about 1,300 subjects provided by 6 global collaborators. General findings and caveats noted by the study authors: The quantity of clinical and demographic metadata differed by source and by participant and was supplied without curation.

The immunoSEQ Assay, a bias-controlled multiplex PCR, was used to amplify TCRbeta CDR3 regions from genomic DNA. Under the source paper's analysis protocol: The number of nucleated cells in each sample was estimated by amplification of reference gene primers within the assay. Sequence reads were collapsed and filtered to measure the absolute abundance of every unique TCRbeta CDR3 rearrangement. For each sample, productive Simpson clonality was calculated as the square root of Simpson's diversity index across productive rearrangements. TCRdb holds this immuneACCESS table with in-frame rearrangements only. Some clones are missing; in checked studies, unresolved V genes explain under half, and the rest has no known cause. V, J and clone size were drawn from that table, and D and trimming were deduced from the DNA. The sample includes some 98,000 clones, with 82% observed a single time. The top ten hold under 11% of the sample.

V was cut back by 10 bases and J by 3 bases, leaving a gap of 18 bases between them. Inclusive of the bounding cysteine and phenylalanine, the CDR3 is 15 residues long. CDR3 DNA only is kept here, 45 bases in frame from base 1. In the germline V gene, CDR1 corresponds to MDHEN and CDR2 to SYDVKM. Collaborating institutions collected whole blood in K2EDTA tubes following their own protocols. For TCRbeta analysis, collaborators shipped samples as frozen whole blood, isolated PBMCs, or DNA extracted from either of those sample types. This chain joins TRBV28 to TRBJ1-4; perhaps TRBD1 is the D gene, with 5 bases matching. The specimen was peripheral blood. This receptor was obtained from a man in his 70s with acute or convalescent COVID-19. The encoded CDR3 is CATRREGWANEKLFF. In nucleotide form, the sequence is TGTGCCACCAGACGGGAGGGGTGGGCTAATGAAAAACTGTTTTTT.